The 20 T cell receptor beta chains reported below all come from one sample, sequenced in a study of shared clonotypes between healthy human individuals. Terminally differentiated effector memory CD45RA+ cells were left out of the naive CD8 fraction, which was CD45RO-negative and positively selected for CCR7. Data came from immunoSEQ multiplex PCR; TCRdb stores just in-frame clones and leaves some out. The sample records more than 550,000 clones, around 90% being singletons. The sequenced sample was naive CD8+ T cells sorted from blood. The receptor source for this set is a man aged 25 to 45 in good health.

This chain connects TRBV29-1 to TRBJ2-7; 8 bases match TRBD2. Germline V gives CDR1 SQVTM, CDR2 ANQGSEA. The V and J ends lost 1 base and 6 bases, in that order; junction bases with no gene match: 8. CDR3 length: 14 amino acids. The CDR3 bases are TGCAGCGTTGAAGGAGGGACTAGGGTAGGCGAGCAGTACTTC. Its translation: CSVEGGTRVGEQYF.

The sample holds one count of this clone. This chain joins TRBV29-1 and TRBJ2-7; 7 bases line up with TRBD1. The germline gives CDR1 SQVTM, CDR2 ANQGSEA. The CDR3 extends over 13 amino acids. The V gene end was trimmed by 7 bases and the J gene end by 5 bases; junction bases not matched to a gene: 11. The CDR3 bases are TGCAGCGCTAGGACAGGCAATACACACGAGCAGTACTTC. The encoded protein is CSARTGNTHEQYF.

This clone has just a few counts. This chain links TRBV27 with TRBJ2-5, with D possibly matching TRBD2 (5 bases). The CDR3 covers 13 residues. Trimming took off 5 bases at V and 5 bases at J, with 12 bases between the two ends. Germline V gene data show CDR1 as MNHEY and CDR2 as SMNVEV (reference sequence). The CDR3 DNA is TGTGCCAGCAGTACCCCGGGGTGGGAGACCCAGTACTTC. It encodes CASSTPGWETQYF.

The CDR3: CASAILRGSYNEQFF. DNA of the CDR3: TGTGCCAGCGCGATCCTTCGAGGCTCCTACAATGAGCAGTTCTTC. This chain uses TRBV27 with TRBJ2-1, with unresolved D. With 8 bases removed from V and 0 bases from J, the gap between germline ends came to 14 bases. This CDR3 is 15 amino acids long. CDR1 and CDR2 (germline): MNHEY, SMNVEV (reference sequence).

This chain joins TRBV4-1 and TRBJ2-7; D may be TRBD1 or TRBD2 (5 bases each). The germline V gene has CDR1 MGHRA and CDR2 YSYEKL. This CDR3 contains 15 residues. Deletions cut 2 bases from V and 4 bases from J, with 15 bases between. CDR3 DNA sequence: TGCGCCAGCAGCCAACTCGAAGGGGAGCGGTACGAGCAGTACTTC. Its protein product is CASSQLEGERYEQYF.

This rearrangement joins TRBV6-5 to TRBJ2-7; D not certain. Trimming cost V 2 bases and J 0 bases, with 11 bases left between them. This CDR3 comprises 15 residues. From germline, CDR1 is MNHEY and CDR2 SVGAGI. CDR3 DNA: TGTGCCAGCAGTTACCGCCCGTTTAGCTCCTACGAGCAGTACTTC. It yields the protein CASSYRPFSSYEQYF.

This CDR3 reads CASRGAGGLGGYTF. CDR3 nucleotide sequence: TGTGCCAGCAGGGGGGCAGGGGGCTTAGGAGGCTACACCTTC. The V and J genes are TRBV2 and TRBJ1-2; TRBD1 matches at 8 bases. The CDR3 is 14 residues long. CDR1 is SNHLY, CDR2 FYNNEI, per germline. V trimming: 6 bases; J trimming: 8 bases; junction bases outside the gene matches: 11.

The J gene is TRBJ2-3, the V gene TRBV7-3; D gene ambiguous. The V and J ends lost 5 bases and 6 bases respectively, with 12 bases between them. Germline loops: CDR1 SGHTA, CDR2 FQGTGA. CDR3 length: 13 amino acids. In nucleotides, the CDR3 is TGTGCCAGCAGCCTCTACACCGCCGATACGCAGTATTTT. Translating gives CASSLYTADTQYF.

In the case of this clone: Distinct nucleotide sequences in the sample also encode this CDR3. The chain employs TRBV4-1 and TRBJ2-7; 8 bases align to TRBD2. The CDR3 has 13 amino acids. CDR1 is MGHRA, CDR2 YSYEKL, per germline. V trimming: 1 base; J trimming: 4 bases; junction bases outside the gene matches: 0. CDR3 sequence reads: CASSQGLAYEQYF. CDR3 sequence (DNA): TGCGCCAGCAGCCAAGGACTAGCGTACGAGCAGTACTTC.

The J gene is TRBJ2-3, the V gene TRBV5-4; D possibly matches TRBD1 or TRBD2 (5 bases each). Trimming took off 5 bases at V and 1 base at J, with 11 bases between the two ends. CDR3 length equals 14 residues. Germline V gene data show CDR1 as SGHNT and CDR2 as YYREEE (reference sequence). The CDR3 sequence: CASSLGDRTDTQYF. CDR3 DNA sequence: TGTGCCAGCAGTTTAGGGGACCGCACAGATACGCAGTATTTT. The whole variable domain, remainder taken from reference TRBV5-4 and TRBJ2-3, is ETGVTQSPTHLIKTRGQQVTLRCSSQSGHNTVSWYQQALGQGPQFIFQYYREEENGRGNFPPRFSGLQFPNYSSELNVNALELDDSALYLCASSLGDRTDTQYFGPGTRLTVL.

This clone was seen just once. This chain joins TRBV19 and TRBJ2-3; 9 bases are a match to TRBD2. V lost 8 bases and J lost 5; bases outside the gene matches: 11. Looked up from germline, CDR1 is LNHDA and CDR2 is SQIVND (reference sequence). CDR3 length equals 15 residues. Written as DNA, the CDR3 is TGTGCCAGTGGACCTATAGCGGGAGCTGGAGATACGCAGTATTTT. This sequence encodes CASGPIAGAGDTQYF.

This CDR3 reads CASSYSGLPYEQYF. The CDR3 coding sequence is TGTGCCAGCAGTTACTCGGGCCTTCCCTACGAGCAGTACTTC. The chain couples TRBV6-5 to TRBJ2-7; D ambiguous. In germline, CDR1 is MNHEY, CDR2 SVGAGI. The CDR3 extends over 14 amino acids. V lost 0 bases and J 2 bases, leaving 8 bases between the germline ends.

The genes are TRBV7-2 and TRBJ2-5; no definite D call. Germline CDR1 reads SGHTA; CDR2 reads FQGNSA. The CDR3 length is 14 residues. V gave up 2 bases and J gave up 1 base, with 8 bases separating them. The CDR3 nucleotides read TGTGCCAGCAGCTTAAGACACAGCCAAGAGACCCAGTACTTC. Translation gives CASSLRHSQETQYF. The full variable domain, its missing parts supplied by reference TRBV7-2 and TRBJ2-5, is GAGVSQSPSNKVTEKGKDVELRCDPISGHTALYWYRQSLGQGLEFLIYFQGNSAPDKSGLPSDRFSAERTGGSVSTLTIQRTQQEDSAVYLCASSLRHSQETQYFGPGTRLLVL.

This clone appeared once. The V call is TRBV5-1, the J call TRBJ2-1; TRBD1 might be the D (5 bases). The CDR3 extends over 15 amino acids. Germline CDR1 reads SGHRS; CDR2 reads YFSETQ. Trimming shortened V by 0 bases and J by 8 bases, and 15 bases separated the two germline ends. CDR3 protein: CASSLERAGLDEQFF. The CDR3 DNA follows: TGCGCCAGCAGCTTGGAACGAGCAGGGCTGGATGAGCAGTTCTTC.

A note on this clone: Other DNA sequences within the sample encode an identical CDR3. V and J are TRBV27 and TRBJ2-1; 8 nucleotides line up with TRBD2. The CDR3 extends over 16 amino acids. The germline V gene has CDR1 MNHEY and CDR2 SMNVEV (reference sequence). Trimming cost V 3 bases and J 0 bases; bases outside gene matches: 4. DNA for the CDR3: TGTGCCAGCAGTTTGTCCAGCGGGAGCTCCTACAATGAGCAGTTCTTC. Amino acids: CASSLSSGSSYNEQFF.

V gene TRBV29-1 combines with J gene TRBJ1-5; unclear D gene. V lost 6 bases and J 4 bases, leaving 13 bases between the germline ends. The CDR3 length is 13 residues. CDR1 is SQVTM and CDR2 is ANQGSEA in the germline V gene. CDR3 DNA: TGCAGCGTCATGACCGGTAGGAATCAGCCCCAGCATTTT. Translated, it gives CSVMTGRNQPQHF.

This chain links TRBV27 with TRBJ2-7, with 7 bases lining up with TRBD2. This CDR3 spans 15 amino acids. The V segment lost 3 bases and the J segment 3 bases; nucleotides outside the gene matches: 8. Germline CDR1 reads MNHEY; CDR2 reads SMNVEV (reference sequence). The DNA of the CDR3 is TGTGCCAGCAGTTTTCGGAGAGCGGGACTCTACGAGCAGTACTTC. Protein sequence: CASSFRRAGLYEQYF.

The rearrangement links TRBV5-6 to TRBJ2-7; D remains unclear. Trimming removed 2 bases from V and 0 bases from J, with 6 bases in between. CDR3 size: 13 residues. CDR1 is SGHDT and CDR2 is YYEEEE in the germline V gene. The CDR3 nucleotides read TGTGCCAGCAGCTTACAGAGCTCCTACGAGCAGTACTTC. Translated, it gives CASSLQSSYEQYF. Combining the CDR3 with reference TRBV5-6 and TRBJ2-7 gives the whole variable domain DAGVTQSPTHLIKTRGQQVTLRCSPKSGHDTVSWYQQALGQGPQFIFQYYEEEERQRGNFPDRFSGHQFPNYSSELNVNALLLGDSALYLCASSLQSSYEQYFGPGTRLTVT.

In its sample, this clone was seen once. The rearrangement uses TRBV2 and TRBJ1-6; a weak D match, TRBD1 (6 bases). There are 15 residues in the CDR3. Germline loops: CDR1 SNHLY, CDR2 FYNNEI. V gave up 5 bases and J gave up 8 bases, with 16 bases separating them. The CDR3 is CASSPTARGDSPLHF. The DNA for the CDR3 is TGTGCCAGCAGTCCGACGGCCAGGGGTGATTCACCCCTCCACTTT. Using reference TRBV2 and TRBJ1-6 for the parts outside the CDR3, the full variable domain is EPEVTQTPSHQVTQMGQEVILRCVPISNHLYFYWYRQILGQKVEFLVSFYNNEISEKSEIFDDQFSVERPDGSNFTLKIRSTKLEDSAMYFCASSPTARGDSPLHFGNGTRLTVT.

On this clone: This sample also contains other DNA sequences that code for the same CDR3. V gene TRBV7-9 combines with J gene TRBJ2-2; D is unclear. The CDR3 contains 12 residues. The V end was cut by 2 bases, the J end by 4 bases, with 2 bases between. The germline V gene encodes CDR1 SEHNR and CDR2 FQNEAQ (reference sequence). CDR3 sequence (DNA): TGTGCCAGCAGCTTAAGCACCGGGGAGCTGTTTTTT. It specifies CASSLSTGELFF. Drawing the rest from reference TRBV7-9 and TRBJ2-2, the complete variable domain is DTGVSQNPRHKITKRGQNVTFRCDPISEHNRLYWYRQTLGQGPEFLTYFQNEAQLEKSRLLSDRFSAERPKGSFSTLEIQRTEQGDSAMYLCASSLSTGELFFGEGSRLTVL.